The text below deals with one TCR beta chain. The antigen is unknown. Assay used: immunoSEQ multiplex PCR; TCRdb lists only in-frame clones, some missing. Of 150,000 to 200,000 clones listed, about 88% are singletons. Trimming at V came to 3 bases and at J to 4 bases, leaving 3 bases not matched to a gene. This CDR3 contains 14 residues. The germline gives CDR1 KGHSH, CDR2 LQKENI. The record originates from a study of lymphopenia after photon versus proton radiotherapy. General observations from the study: Relative stability marked proton patients; photon patients lost diversity and naive cells. Better survival with proton therapy was suggested as possible, not demonstrated. After the lymphocyte nadir, photon-treated repertoires showed oligoclonal expansion, especially of CD8+ Temra cells.

The TCR sequence derives from a man aged 50 or older with gastric cancer. V usage is TRBV18 and J usage is TRBJ1-5, with 7 bases lining up with TRBD1. The specimen comprised peripheral blood, sampled from a patient treated with photon-based radiotherapy. CDR3 amino acids: CASSPEQGNQPQHF. For the CDR3, the DNA is TGTGCCAGCTCACCGGAACAGGGGAATCAGCCCCAGCATTTT.